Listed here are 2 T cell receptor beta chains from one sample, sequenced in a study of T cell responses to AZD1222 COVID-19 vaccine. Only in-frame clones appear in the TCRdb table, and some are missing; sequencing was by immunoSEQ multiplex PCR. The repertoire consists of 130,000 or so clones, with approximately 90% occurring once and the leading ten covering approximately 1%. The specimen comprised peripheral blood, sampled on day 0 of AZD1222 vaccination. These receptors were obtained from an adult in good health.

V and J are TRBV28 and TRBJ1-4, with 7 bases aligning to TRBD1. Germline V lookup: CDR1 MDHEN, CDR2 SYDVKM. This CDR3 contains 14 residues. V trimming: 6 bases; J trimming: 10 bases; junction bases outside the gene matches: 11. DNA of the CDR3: TGTGCCAGCAGCCACAGGGGAAATCCCGGAAAACTGTTTTTT. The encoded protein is CASSHRGNPGKLFF.

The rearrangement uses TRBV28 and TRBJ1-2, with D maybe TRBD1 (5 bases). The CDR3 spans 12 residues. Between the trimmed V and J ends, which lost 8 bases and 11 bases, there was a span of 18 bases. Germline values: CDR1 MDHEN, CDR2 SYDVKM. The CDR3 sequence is CASYDVPGGYTF. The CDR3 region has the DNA TGTGCCAGCTATGATGTCCCGGGGGGGTACACCTTC.